The source of this TCR beta chain is a study of T cells after yellow fever vaccination. Overall study results and limits: The secondary response showed a weaker magnitude and a faster peak, day 5 versus 15.

This clonotype was seen only a few times. Its target is unknown. The CDR3 spans 13 residues. Germline V gene lookup returns CDR1 DFQATT and CDR2 SNEGSKA (reference sequence). Trimming cost V 3 bases and J 5 bases; bases outside gene matches: 6. From the 5' RACE reads, TCRdb called clonotypes with MiXCR, one entry per CDR3 protein. Counted here are about 360,000 distinct CDR3 sequences, over 5% occurring once; the ten biggest clones make up 15%. The rearrangement links TRBV20-1 to TRBJ2-7; 8 bases align to TRBD2. This material consisted of PBMCs, taken 5 days after the yellow fever booster vaccination. The clonotype was recovered from a man aged 30-40 years who received the YFV17D yellow fever vaccine. The DNA of the CDR3 is TGCAGTGCTAGCGGAGCGGGAGACCACGAGCAGTACTTC. Translating it yields CSASGAGDHEQYF.